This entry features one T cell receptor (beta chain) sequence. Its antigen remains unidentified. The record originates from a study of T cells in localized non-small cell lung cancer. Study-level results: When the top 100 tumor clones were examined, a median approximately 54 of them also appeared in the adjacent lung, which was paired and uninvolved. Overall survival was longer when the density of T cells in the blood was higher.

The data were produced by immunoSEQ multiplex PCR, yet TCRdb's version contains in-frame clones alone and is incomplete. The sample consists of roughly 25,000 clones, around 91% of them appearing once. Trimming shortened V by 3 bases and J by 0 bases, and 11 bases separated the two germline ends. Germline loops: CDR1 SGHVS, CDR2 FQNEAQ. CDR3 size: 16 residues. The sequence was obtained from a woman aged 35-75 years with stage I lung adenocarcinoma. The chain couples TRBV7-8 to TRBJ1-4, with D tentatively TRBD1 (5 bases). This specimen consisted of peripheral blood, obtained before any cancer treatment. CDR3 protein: CASSLGRTTTNEKLFF. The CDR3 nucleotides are TGTGCCAGCAGCTTGGGGCGCACTACAACTAATGAAAAACTGTTTTTT.